This T cell receptor (beta chain) was profiled in a study of blood T cells in healthy people across ages. Overall study results and limits: TCR beta diversity, measured per million T cells, fell in a roughly linear way with age. It was held that the diversity estimates obtained from one million T cells were underestimates.

The second PCR ran about 6 to 11 cycles with a sample-barcoded 5' primer and J-beta primers. Each CDR3 protein gets one entry after TCRdb re-called the 5' RACE reads with MiXCR. The sample has about 1.1 million distinct CDR3 sequences; 30% to 40% are singletons. Comments on this clonotype: As yet, its antigen is unknown.

Total RNA was isolated from each sample in quantities of at least 6 micrograms. Sequenced material: blood. This TCR derives from a man aged 18 to 29 in good health.

CDR3 sequence: CASSVDDRGYGYTF. CDR3 coding DNA: TGTGCCAGCAGCGTAGATGACAGGGGGTATGGCTACACCTTC. This chain links TRBV9 with TRBJ1-2, with 9 bases lining up with TRBD1. Germline-derived CDR1 and CDR2 are SGDLS and YYNGEE. This CDR3 has 14 residues. J lost 5 bases, V lost 0 bases, and 2 bases had no gene match.